The text below deals with one T cell receptor beta chain. Its antigen is unidentified. TCR beta VDJ and CDR3 profiles were obtained from a genomic DNA template. TCRdb re-analysed the reads in MiXCR, keeping a single row per CDR3 protein. Here the sample spans about 190,000 distinct CDR3 sequences, less than 70% being singletons. The data derive from a study of CD8+CD57+ T cells in acquired aplastic anemia. For the study at large: DNA per sorted CD4+ or CD8+ sample ranged roughly 0.19 to 30 ug, averaging around 3.2 ug.

Germline V gene sequence: CDR1 MGHDK, CDR2 SYGVNS. CDR3 size: 15 residues. The V end was cut by 1 base, the J end by 4 bases, with 13 bases between. Study-level results: The same twenty-nine CD8+ CDR3 sequences occurred in patients and in controls.

The receptor was derived from a human donor in good health, serving as a control. The chain uses TRBV25-1 and TRBJ2-5; D possibly corresponds to TRBD2 (6 bases). The sequenced sample consisted of sorted CD4+, CD8+, or CD8+CD57+ T cells (not recorded which) from PBMCs. The CDR3 is CASSESQGGSETQYF. In nucleotides, the CDR3 is TGTGCCAGCAGTGAATCGCAGGGAGGTTCAGAGACCCAGTACTTC.